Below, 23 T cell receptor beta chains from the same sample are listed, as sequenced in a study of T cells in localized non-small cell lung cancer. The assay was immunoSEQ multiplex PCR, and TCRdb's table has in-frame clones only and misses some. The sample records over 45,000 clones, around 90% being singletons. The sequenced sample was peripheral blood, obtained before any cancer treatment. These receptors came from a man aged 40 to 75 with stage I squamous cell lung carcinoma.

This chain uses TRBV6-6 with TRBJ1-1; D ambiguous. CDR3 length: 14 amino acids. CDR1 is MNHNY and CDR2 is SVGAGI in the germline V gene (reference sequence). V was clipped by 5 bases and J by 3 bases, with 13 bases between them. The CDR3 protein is CASSLSTLDTEAFF. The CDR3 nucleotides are TGTGCCAGCAGTCTCAGTACGTTGGACACTGAAGCTTTCTTT.

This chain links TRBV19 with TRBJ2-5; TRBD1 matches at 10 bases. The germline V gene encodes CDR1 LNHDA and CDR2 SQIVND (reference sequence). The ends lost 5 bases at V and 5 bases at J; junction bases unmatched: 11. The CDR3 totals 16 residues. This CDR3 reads CASSVRQGARMETQYF. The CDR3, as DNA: TGTGCCAGTAGTGTCCGACAGGGGGCACGAATGGAGACCCAGTACTTC. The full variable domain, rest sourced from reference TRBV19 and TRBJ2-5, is DGGITQSPKYLFRKEGQNVTLSCEQNLNHDAMYWYRQDPGQGLRLIYYSQIVNDFQKGDIAEGYSVSREKKESFPLTVTSAQKNPTAFYLCASSVRQGARMETQYFGPGTRLLVL.

The CDR3 bases are TGTGCCAGTAGTGAGACAGGGGGCCACAATGAGCAGTTCTTC. Protein product: CASSETGGHNEQFF. The chain combines TRBV19 with TRBJ2-1; 10 bases map to TRBD1. Germline trimming cut 5 bases from V and 5 bases from J; bases unmatched to any gene: 3. The germline V gene has CDR1 LNHDA and CDR2 SQIVND (reference sequence). The CDR3 has 14 amino acids.

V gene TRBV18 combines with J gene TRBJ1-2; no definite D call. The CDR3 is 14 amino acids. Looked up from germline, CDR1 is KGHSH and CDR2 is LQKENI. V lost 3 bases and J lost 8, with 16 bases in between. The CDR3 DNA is TGTGCCAGCTCACCCACGAAAGGTCCGGAAGGCTACACCTTC. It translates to CASSPTKGPEGYTF.

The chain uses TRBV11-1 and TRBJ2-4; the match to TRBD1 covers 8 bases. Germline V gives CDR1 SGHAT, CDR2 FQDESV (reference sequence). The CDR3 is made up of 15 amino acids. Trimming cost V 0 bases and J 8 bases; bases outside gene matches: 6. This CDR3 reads CASSLALGQGDIQYF. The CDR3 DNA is TGTGCCAGCAGCTTAGCGCTAGGACAGGGTGACATTCAGTACTTC.

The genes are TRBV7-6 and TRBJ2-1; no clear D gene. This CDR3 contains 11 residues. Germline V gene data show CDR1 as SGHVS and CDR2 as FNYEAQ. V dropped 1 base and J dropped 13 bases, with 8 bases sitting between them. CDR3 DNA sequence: TGTGCCAGCAGCTTAGGGGTCTATCAGTTCTTC. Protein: CASSLGVYQFF. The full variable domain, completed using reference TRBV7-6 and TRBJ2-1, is GAGVSQSPRYKVTKRGQDVALRCDPISGHVSLYWYRQALGQGPEFLTYFNYEAQQDKSGLPNDRFSAERPEGSISTLTIQRTEQRDSAMYRCASSLGVYQFFGPGTRLTVL.

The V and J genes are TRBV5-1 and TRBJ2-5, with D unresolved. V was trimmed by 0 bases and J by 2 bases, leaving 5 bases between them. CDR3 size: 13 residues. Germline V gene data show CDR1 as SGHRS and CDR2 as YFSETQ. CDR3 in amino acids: CASSLGRQETQYF. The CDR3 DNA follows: TGCGCCAGCAGCTTGGGCCGGCAAGAGACCCAGTACTTC.

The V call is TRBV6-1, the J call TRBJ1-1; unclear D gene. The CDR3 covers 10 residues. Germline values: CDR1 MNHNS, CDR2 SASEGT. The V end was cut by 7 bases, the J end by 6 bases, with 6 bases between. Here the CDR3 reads CASKFAEAFF. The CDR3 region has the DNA TGTGCCAGCAAATTCGCTGAAGCTTTCTTT.

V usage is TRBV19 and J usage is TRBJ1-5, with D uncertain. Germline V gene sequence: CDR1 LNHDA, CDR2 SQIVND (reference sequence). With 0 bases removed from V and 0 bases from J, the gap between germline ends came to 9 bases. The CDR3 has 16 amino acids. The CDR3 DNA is TGTGCCAGTAGTATAGATCATACAGATAGCAATCAGCCCCAGCATTTT. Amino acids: CASSIDHTDSNQPQHF.

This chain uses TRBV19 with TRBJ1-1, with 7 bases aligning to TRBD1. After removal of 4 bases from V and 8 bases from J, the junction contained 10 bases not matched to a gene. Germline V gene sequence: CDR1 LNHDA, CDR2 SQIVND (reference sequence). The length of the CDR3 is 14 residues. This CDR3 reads CASSNRGATYEAFF. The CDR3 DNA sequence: TGTGCCAGTAGTAACAGGGGCGCGACATACGAAGCTTTCTTT.

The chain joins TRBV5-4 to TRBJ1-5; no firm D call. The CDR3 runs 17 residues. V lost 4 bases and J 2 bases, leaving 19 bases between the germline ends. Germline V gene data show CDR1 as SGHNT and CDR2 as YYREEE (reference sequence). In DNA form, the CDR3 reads TGTGCCAGCAGCCTCGAAACCCCGGGAGTGGGCAATCAGCCCCAGCATTTT. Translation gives CASSLETPGVGNQPQHF.

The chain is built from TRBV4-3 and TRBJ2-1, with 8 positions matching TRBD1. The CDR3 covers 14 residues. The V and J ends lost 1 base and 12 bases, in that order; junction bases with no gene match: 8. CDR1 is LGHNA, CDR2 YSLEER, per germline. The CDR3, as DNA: TGCGCCAGCAGCCAAGGAAGGGGCGACAGGGGGCAGTTCTTC. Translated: CASSQGRGDRGQFF.

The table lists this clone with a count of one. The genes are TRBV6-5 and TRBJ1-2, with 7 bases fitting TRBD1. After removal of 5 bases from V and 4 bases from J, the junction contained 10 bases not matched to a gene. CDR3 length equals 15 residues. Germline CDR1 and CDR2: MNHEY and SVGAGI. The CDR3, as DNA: TGTGCCAGCAGTCGTGAAACCGGGACAGCCTATGGCTACACCTTC. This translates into CASSRETGTAYGYTF.

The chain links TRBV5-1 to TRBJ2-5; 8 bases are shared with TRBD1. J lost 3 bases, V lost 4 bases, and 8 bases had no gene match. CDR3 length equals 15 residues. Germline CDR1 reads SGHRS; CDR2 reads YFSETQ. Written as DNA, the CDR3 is TGCGCCAGCAGCCCGGACAGGGTCGCCAAAGAGACCCAGTACTTC. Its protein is CASSPDRVAKETQYF. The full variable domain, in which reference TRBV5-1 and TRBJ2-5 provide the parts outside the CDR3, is KAGVTQTPRYLIKTRGQQVTLSCSPISGHRSVSWYQQTPGQGLQFLFEYFSETQRNKGNFPGRFSGRQFSNSRSEMNVSTLELGDSALYLCASSPDRVAKETQYFGPGTRLLVL.

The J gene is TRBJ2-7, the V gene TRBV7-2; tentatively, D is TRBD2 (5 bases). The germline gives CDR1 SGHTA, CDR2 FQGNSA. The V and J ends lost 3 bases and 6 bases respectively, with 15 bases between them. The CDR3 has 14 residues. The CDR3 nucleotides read TGTGCCAGCAGCTTTTGGAGGCCATACCCCGAGCAGTACTTC. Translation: CASSFWRPYPEQYF.

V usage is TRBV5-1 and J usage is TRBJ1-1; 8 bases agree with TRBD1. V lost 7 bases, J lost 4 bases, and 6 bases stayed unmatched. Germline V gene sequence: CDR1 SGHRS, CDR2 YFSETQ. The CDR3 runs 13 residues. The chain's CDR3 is CASRPGTGTEAFF. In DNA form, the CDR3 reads TGCGCCAGCCGACCCGGGACAGGCACTGAAGCTTTCTTT.

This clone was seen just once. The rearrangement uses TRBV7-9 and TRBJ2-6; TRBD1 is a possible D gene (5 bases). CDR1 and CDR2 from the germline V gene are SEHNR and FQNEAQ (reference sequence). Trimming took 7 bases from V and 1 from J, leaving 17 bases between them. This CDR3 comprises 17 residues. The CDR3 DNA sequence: TGTGCCAGCACCCGATACCAGGGTCAGTCTGGGGCCAACGTCCTGACTTTC. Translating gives CASTRYQGQSGANVLTF.

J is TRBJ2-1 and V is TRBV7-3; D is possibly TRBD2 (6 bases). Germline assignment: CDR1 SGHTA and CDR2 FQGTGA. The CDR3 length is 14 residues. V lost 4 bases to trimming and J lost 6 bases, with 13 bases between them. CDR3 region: CASSSSGAGNEQFF. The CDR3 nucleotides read TGTGCCAGCAGCTCATCGGGAGCTGGCAATGAGCAGTTCTTC.

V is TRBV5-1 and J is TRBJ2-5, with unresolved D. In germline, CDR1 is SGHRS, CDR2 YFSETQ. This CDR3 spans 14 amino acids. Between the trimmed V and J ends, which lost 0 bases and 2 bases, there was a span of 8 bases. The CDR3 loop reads CASSLAAGQETQYF. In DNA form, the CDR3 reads TGCGCCAGCAGCTTGGCCGCAGGACAAGAGACCCAGTACTTC.

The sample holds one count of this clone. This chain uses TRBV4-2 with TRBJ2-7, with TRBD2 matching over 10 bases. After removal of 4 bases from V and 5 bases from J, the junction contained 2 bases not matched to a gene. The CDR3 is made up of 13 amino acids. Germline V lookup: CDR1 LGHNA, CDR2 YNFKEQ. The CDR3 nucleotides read TGTGCCAGCAGCCCAGCGGGAGGGCACGAGCAGTACTTC. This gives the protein CASSPAGGHEQYF.

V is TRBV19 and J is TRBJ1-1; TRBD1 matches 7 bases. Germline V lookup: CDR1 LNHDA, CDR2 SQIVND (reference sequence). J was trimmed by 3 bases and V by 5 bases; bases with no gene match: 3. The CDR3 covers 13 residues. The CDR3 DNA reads TGTGCCAGTAGTTCTACAGGGGACACTGAAGCTTTCTTT. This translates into CASSSTGDTEAFF.

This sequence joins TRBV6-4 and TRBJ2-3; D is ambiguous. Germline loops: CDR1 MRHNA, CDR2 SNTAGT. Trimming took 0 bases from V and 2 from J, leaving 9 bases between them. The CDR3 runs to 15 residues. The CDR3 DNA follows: TGTGCCAGCAGTGACTCGGAGCTGGCCACAGATACGCAGTATTTT. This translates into CASSDSELATDTQYF.

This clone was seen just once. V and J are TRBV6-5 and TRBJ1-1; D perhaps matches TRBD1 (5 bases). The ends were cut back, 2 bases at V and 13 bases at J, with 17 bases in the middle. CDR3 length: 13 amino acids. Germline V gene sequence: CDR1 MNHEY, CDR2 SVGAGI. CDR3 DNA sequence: TGTGCCAGCAGTTACAGCCGAGGACCGGGGGGTTTCTTT. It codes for CASSYSRGPGGFF.